The rows below give T cell receptor beta chains drawn from one sample of a study of blood T cell repertoires in COVID-19. The data were produced by immunoSEQ multiplex PCR, yet TCRdb's version contains in-frame clones alone and is incomplete. The sample has approximately 430,000 clones, 75% to 90% seen once. The sequencing sample was made of peripheral blood. These receptors were taken from a woman in her twenties or thirties with active or convalescent COVID-19. CDR3s include the opening cysteine and the closing phenylalanine or tryptophan. A D gene is named only where the DNA matches it firmly. Clone size is stated in some rows and not others, as once, few, many or a class when expanded.

V gene	D gene	clone size	J gene	CDR3 DNA	CDR3 protein
TRBV19	-	-	TRBJ1-1	TGTGCCAGTAGTATAGTAACAGCCTTGAACACTGAAGCTTTCTTT	CASSIVTALNTEAFF
TRBV19	TRBD1	-	TRBJ2-7	TGTGCCACCGACAGGGGGCTCTACGAGCGGTACTTC	CATDRGLYERYF
TRBV2	-	once	TRBJ1-1	TGTGCCAGCAGTGAGGAGATTGTAATGAACACTGAAGCTTTCTTT	CASSEEIVMNTEAFF
TRBV9	TRBD2	-	TRBJ2-1	TGTGCCAGCAGCGTAGAACTAGCGGGAGGGATAAACAATGAGCAGTTCTTC	CASSVELAGGINNEQFF
TRBV5-1	-	-	TRBJ1-1	TGCGCCAGCAGCCCGTCAATACAGGGATTGAACACTGAAGCTTTCTTT	CASSPSIQGLNTEAFF
TRBV19	TRBD2	-	TRBJ2-7	TGTGCCAGTAGTATAGCAGCGGGGAGCTCCTACGAGCAGTACTTC	CASSIAAGSSYEQYF
TRBV18	-	-	TRBJ1-2	TGTGCCAGCTCACTTCAACAGGGAAGGGGCTACACCTTC	CASSLQQGRGYTF
TRBV5-4	TRBD2	-	TRBJ2-2	TGTGCCAGCAGTTGGACTAGCGGAGGCGGGACCGGGGAGCTGTTTTTT	CASSWTSGGGTGELFF
TRBV6-5	TRBD1	-	TRBJ2-7	TGTGCCACTGAACAGGGGCACGAGCAGTACTTC	CATEQGHEQYF
TRBV4-1	TRBD1	-	TRBJ1-2	TGCGCCAGCAGCCCAAACAGGGGGGATAAGTATGGCTACACCTTC	CASSPNRGDKYGYTF
TRBV3-1/TRBV3-2	TRBD2	once	TRBJ2-1	TGTGCCAGCGCCCCGGGGGGTAGCGGGATTTACAATGAGCAGTTCTTC	CASAPGGSGIYNEQFF
TRBV7-8	-	few	TRBJ2-7	TGTGCCAGCAGCTTAGCCAGTTCCCCAGCCCGGACTTACTACGAGCAGTACTTC	CASSLASSPARTYYEQYF
TRBV11-3	-	-	TRBJ2-2	TGTGCCAGCAGCTTAGACAGAAACACCGGGGAGCTGTTTTTT	CASSLDRNTGELFF
TRBV4-1	-	-	TRBJ1-2	TGCGCCAGCAGCCAATTATCGGGGGGATTGAACCCTAACTATGGCTACACCTTC	CASSQLSGGLNPNYGYTF
TRBV30	-	-	TRBJ1-1	TGTGCCTGGGCCCTCGATACGGGCACTGAAGCTTTCTTT	CAWALDTGTEAFF
TRBV6-6	TRBD1	-	TRBJ2-5	TGTGCCAGCAGTCGGCGAGGAACTGGGACAGGGGGACGAGAGACCCAGTACTTC	CASSRRGTGTGGRETQYF
TRBV11-2	-	-	TRBJ1-1	TGTGCCAGCAGCTTAGCGGTGAACACTGAAGCTTTCTTT	CASSLAVNTEAFF
TRBV7-9	-	-	TRBJ2-7	TGTGCCAGCAGCTCTTGCTCCAGCTCCTACGAGCAGTACTTC	CASSSCSSSYEQYF
TRBV27	TRBD1	-	TRBJ2-1	TGTGCCAGCGGTGTATACAGGGGCCCCAATGAGCAGTTCTTC	CASGVYRGPNEQFF
TRBV10-2	TRBD2	-	TRBJ2-2	TGCGCCAGCGGGGCGGGAGTCCCGCCCGGGGAGCTGTTTTTT	CASGAGVPPGELFF
TRBV10-3	TRBD1	-	TRBJ1-2	TGTGCCATCAGTGAGCCAAAGACAGGGCGGCTCAATGGCTACACCTTC	CAISEPKTGRLNGYTF
TRBV19	TRBD2	-	TRBJ2-3	TGTGCCAGTAGTATACGAGGTCGGCTAGCGGTGACCTTCGCAGATACGCAGTATTTT	CASSIRGRLAVTFADTQYF
TRBV9	-	-	TRBJ1-1	TGTGCCAGCAGCGTAGATTTGGGGGCGACTGAAGCTTTCTTT	CASSVDLGATEAFF
TRBV5-3	-	-	TRBJ2-7	TGTGCCAGAAGAGATGGACAGTGCTACGAGCAGTACTTC	CARRDGQCYEQYF
TRBV9	TRBD1	-	TRBJ2-7	TGTGCCAGCAGCCTCGACCCGGGACAGGCTATGGAGCAGTACTTC	CASSLDPGQAMEQYF
TRBV10-3	TRBD2	-	TRBJ2-1	TGTGCCATCAGTGAAGCGGGGGGGCCTGTTGAGCAGTTCTTC	CAISEAGGPVEQFF
TRBV10-3	-	-	TRBJ2-5	TGTGCCATCAGTGAGTCTGTTGGTGGGGACACCGAGGCCCAGTACTTC	CAISESVGGDTEAQYF
TRBV24-1	TRBD1	-	TRBJ1-2	TGTGCCACCAGTGATCCGAACAGGGGGGCGCCGGGCTACACCTTC	CATSDPNRGAPGYTF
TRBV28	-	-	TRBJ1-6	TGTGCCAGCAGTTTCATGCGGGGCTCCTATAATTCACCCCTCCACTTT	CASSFMRGSYNSPLHF
TRBV5-4	TRBD1	-	TRBJ1-3	TGTGCCAGCAGCGGGACAGGGGGTGGAAACACCATATATTTT	CASSGTGGGNTIYF
TRBV27	TRBD1	-	TRBJ1-1	TGTGCCAGCAGTCCCGTTTCCCAGGGGGGAGGTGAAGCTTTCTTT	CASSPVSQGGGEAFF
TRBV19	-	-	TRBJ2-6	TGTGCCAGTAGCCAGGCTGGGGCCAACGTCCTGACTTTC	CASSQAGANVLTF
TRBV27	TRBD1	-	TRBJ1-5	TGTGCCAGCAGTCCGACCTGGACAGGGGATCAGCCCCAGCATTTT	CASSPTWTGDQPQHF